The 23 T cell receptor beta chains below all came from one sample that was sequenced in a study of cytomegalovirus exposure and HLA in healthy donors. It was with 60 Vbeta and 13 Jbeta primers that the PCR ran. The protocol was immunoSEQ multiplex PCR, while the TCRdb copy is restricted to in-frame clones and leaves out a portion. The sample holds about 110,000 clones, 69% seen once. Source material: PBMCs. The origin of the receptors is a woman aged 65 to 85 in good health and CMV-seropositive.

The chain uses TRBV19 and TRBJ2-4; no firm D call. The germline CDR1 and CDR2 sequences are LNHDA and SQIVND (reference sequence). The V gene lost 7 bases and the J gene lost 0 bases, with 16 bases spanning the gap. CDR3 size: 16 residues. CDR3 nucleotides: TGTGCCAGTACCGACTCAACTCCTTTAGCCAAAAACATTCAGTACTTC. It yields the protein CASTDSTPLAKNIQYF.

This rearrangement joins TRBV28 to TRBJ1-1; D perhaps matches TRBD1 (5 bases). CDR3 length equals 14 residues. Germline CDR1 MDHEN, CDR2 SYDVKM. Trimming removed 6 bases at V and 1 base at J, with 12 bases between. CDR3 in amino acids: CASSPETENTEAFF. CDR3 nucleotide sequence: TGTGCCAGCAGCCCTGAGACAGAGAACACTGAAGCTTTCTTT.

This chain uses TRBV6-5 with TRBJ2-7; the D gene is possibly TRBD1 (6 bases). The ends were cut back, 3 bases at V and 6 bases at J, with 18 bases in the middle. Germline V gene data show CDR1 as MNHEY and CDR2 as SVGAGI. The CDR3 contains 15 residues. The CDR3 protein is CASSYTPTGQPEQYF. For the CDR3, the DNA is TGTGCCAGCAGTTATACACCTACGGGACAACCCGAGCAGTACTTC.

The V call is TRBV19, the J call TRBJ1-2; 11 positions agree with TRBD1. The CDR3 is 15 residues long. Germline V gene sequence: CDR1 LNHDA, CDR2 SQIVND (reference sequence). The junction had 5 bases not matched to a gene; V was cut back by 5 bases and J by 3 bases. DNA for the CDR3: TGTGCCAGTAGTGGACAGGGGGCGCAGGACTATGGCTACACCTTC. Translation gives CASSGQGAQDYGYTF. Together with reference TRBV19 and TRBJ1-2, the CDR3 gives the full variable domain: DGGITQSPKYLFRKEGQNVTLSCEQNLNHDAMYWYRQDPGQGLRLIYYSQIVNDFQKGDIAEGYSVSREKKESFPLTVTSAQKNPTAFYLCASSGQGAQDYGYTFGSGTRLTVV.

This rearrangement joins TRBV7-2 to TRBJ1-4, with TRBD1 matching over 7 bases. The J segment lost 7 bases and the V segment lost 5 bases, leaving 4 bases of the junction unmatched. The CDR3 has 13 amino acids. The germline V gene has CDR1 SGHTA and CDR2 FQGNSA. CDR3 in DNA: TGTGCCAGCAGCGAACAGGGGACTGAAAAACTGTTTTTT. Translated: CASSEQGTEKLFF.

This sequence joins TRBV18 and TRBJ1-1, with TRBD1 matching over 7 bases. V shed 5 bases, J shed 5 bases, and the junction held 8 bases outside the gene matches. Germline-derived CDR1 and CDR2 are KGHSH and LQKENI. The CDR3 consists of 14 residues. The CDR3 loop is CASSTLEQGTEAFF. CDR3 nucleotides: TGTGCCAGCTCAACACTCGAACAGGGGACTGAAGCTTTCTTT.

This clone was observed a handful of times. The chain uses TRBV15 and TRBJ1-1; TRBD1 is a possible D gene (6 bases). The V gene's germline CDR1 is LNHNV and CDR2 YYDKDF (reference sequence). This CDR3 is built from 16 residues. V was shortened by 3 bases and J by 1 base, with 15 bases between the two germline ends. CDR3 DNA: TGTGCCACCAGCAGCCAACAGGGTTTCGCGAACACTGAAGCTTTCTTT. Translation gives CATSSQQGFANTEAFF.

This clone has just a few counts. V gene TRBV11-2 combines with J gene TRBJ2-7, with 7 bases identical to TRBD2. The germline V gene encodes CDR1 SGHAT and CDR2 FQNNGV. This CDR3 contains 15 residues. V lost 5 bases to trimming and J lost 3 bases; unmatched junction nucleotides: 10. The CDR3 sequence: CASSREALYLYEQYF. The DNA of the CDR3 is TGTGCCAGCAGCCGGGAGGCCCTTTACCTCTACGAGCAGTACTTC.

The chain combines TRBV12-5 with TRBJ1-3; 9 positions match TRBD1. V gave up 6 bases and J gave up 0 bases; unmatched junction bases: 6. The CDR3 is 16 amino acids. The V gene's germline CDR1 is LGHNT and CDR2 FRNRAP. The CDR3, as DNA: TGTGCTAGTGGCCCGGGACAGGGAAACTCTGGAAACACCATATATTTT. This codes for CASGPGQGNSGNTIYF.

J is TRBJ1-5 and V is TRBV2; 10 bases are shared with TRBD1. This CDR3 region has 16 residues. The junction had 10 bases not matched to a gene; V was cut back by 3 bases and J by 8 bases. Germline CDR1 reads SNHLY; CDR2 reads FYNNEI. The CDR3 here is CASSEVTGGALKPQHF. DNA of the CDR3: TGTGCCAGCAGTGAGGTGACAGGGGGCGCGTTGAAGCCCCAGCATTTT.

The V gene is TRBV7-8, the J gene TRBJ2-7, with 7 nucleotides matching TRBD2. V was clipped by 6 bases and J by 0 bases; unmatched bases: 5. The CDR3 is made up of 14 amino acids. The germline V gene has CDR1 SGHVS and CDR2 FQNEAQ. CDR3 sequence reads: CASSRSGVSYEQYF. In DNA, the CDR3 is TGTGCCAGCAGTCGAAGCGGGGTCTCCTACGAGCAGTACTTC. The full variable domain, in which reference TRBV7-8 and TRBJ2-7 provide the parts outside the CDR3, is GAGVSQSPRYKVAKRGQDVALRCDPISGHVSLFWYQQALGQGPEFLTYFQNEAQLDKSGLPSDRFFAERPEGSVSTLKIQRTQQEDSAVYLCASSRSGVSYEQYFGPGTRLTVT.

This clone occurred a few times. CDR3 amino acids: CAISGTDNEQFF. In nucleotides, the CDR3 is TGTGCCATCAGTGGGACAGACAATGAGCAGTTCTTC. The genes are TRBV10-3 and TRBJ2-1; TRBD1 is a possible D gene (6 bases). Trimming cost V 4 bases and J 5 bases, with 6 bases left between them. The CDR3 has 12 amino acids. Germline V gene sequence: CDR1 ENHRY, CDR2 SYGVKD.

This clone turned up a few times. CDR3 sequence reads: CATDKQGKAGANVLTF. The CDR3 DNA reads TGTGCCACCGATAAACAGGGTAAAGCCGGGGCCAACGTCCTGACTTTC. The rearrangement links TRBV2 to TRBJ2-6, with D perhaps TRBD1 (6 bases). V was clipped by 10 bases and J by 4 bases, with 20 bases between them. Germline values: CDR1 SNHLY, CDR2 FYNNEI. The length of the CDR3 is 16 residues.

The chain combines TRBV13 with TRBJ2-7, with 7 bases aligning to TRBD1. CDR3 length: 16 residues. Trimming at V came to 4 bases and at J to 5 bases, leaving 14 bases not matched to a gene. Looked up from germline, CDR1 is PRHDT and CDR2 is FYEKMQ (reference sequence). The CDR3 here is CASSSTPPTGPNEQYF. The CDR3 nucleotides read TGTGCCAGCAGCTCAACCCCTCCGACAGGGCCAAACGAGCAGTACTTC.

This clone has more than one count but fewer than ten. The rearrangement uses TRBV19 and TRBJ1-6, with 7 bases fitting TRBD1. This CDR3 has 13 residues. V was pared by 8 bases and J by 6 bases, with 4 bases of the junction left unmatched. Germline loops: CDR1 LNHDA, CDR2 SQIVND (reference sequence). As DNA, the CDR3 is TGTGCCAGTCGGACAGGTGGTAATTCACCCCTCCACTTT. Amino acids: CASRTGGNSPLHF.

The chain is built from TRBV5-5 and TRBJ2-2, with a tentative D call TRBD2 (5 bases). With 0 bases removed from V and 0 bases from J, the gap between germline ends came to 6 bases. CDR1 is SGHKS and CDR2 is YYEKEE in the germline V gene (reference sequence). CDR3 size: 15 residues. The CDR3 loop is CASSLVGTNTGELFF. As DNA, the CDR3 is TGTGCCAGCAGCTTGGTCGGGACGAACACCGGGGAGCTGTTTTTT.

V usage is TRBV10-3 and J usage is TRBJ2-5; 14 positions agree with TRBD2. V lost 6 bases, J lost 4 bases, and 7 bases stayed unmatched. The CDR3 sequence is 16 residues long. Looked up from germline, CDR1 is ENHRY and CDR2 is SYGVKD. The CDR3 region has the DNA TGTGCCATCAGGACGGGACTAGCGGGGGCCCGAGAGACCCAGTACTTC. Protein sequence: CAIRTGLAGARETQYF.

V usage is TRBV10-3 and J usage is TRBJ1-1; TRBD1 aligns across 8 bases. CDR1 is ENHRY, CDR2 SYGVKD, per germline. Trimming removed 3 bases from V and 4 bases from J; junction bases left unmatched: 4. The CDR3 covers 14 residues. CDR3 loop: CAISDSDRGTEAFF. CDR3 nucleotides: TGTGCCATCAGTGACTCCGACAGGGGCACTGAAGCTTTCTTT.

J is TRBJ1-5 and V is TRBV2; 10 bases align to TRBD1. In germline, CDR1 is SNHLY, CDR2 FYNNEI. The CDR3 contains 17 residues. V dropped 6 bases and J dropped 0; count of bases not matched to a gene: 8. The CDR3 protein is CASSPGQGMNSNQPQHF. In nucleotides, the CDR3 is TGTGCCAGCAGCCCGGGACAGGGGATGAATAGCAATCAGCCCCAGCATTTT.

This chain connects TRBV6-5 to TRBJ2-1, with D tentatively TRBD1 (6 bases). Germline V CDR1 and CDR2: MNHEY, SVGAGI. Trimming shortened V by 2 bases and J by 4 bases, and 9 bases separated the two germline ends. CDR3 size: 14 residues. CDR3 in amino acids: CASSYADSYNEQFF. CDR3 in DNA: TGTGCCAGCAGTTACGCGGACAGTTACAATGAGCAGTTCTTC.

The sample holds one count of this clone. The chain uses TRBV27 and TRBJ2-6; 9 bases are shared with TRBD1. Trimming took 2 bases from V and 2 from J; bases not matched to a gene: 1. Germline V lookup: CDR1 MNHEY, CDR2 SMNVEV (reference sequence). The CDR3 contains 16 residues. CDR3 nucleotide sequence: TGTGCCAGCAGTTTAGGGGACAGGGCTGGGGCCAACGTCCTGACTTTC. Its protein is CASSLGDRAGANVLTF.

This clone was detected once. The gene calls are TRBV4-1 and TRBJ2-5, with 9 bases aligning to TRBD2. The CDR3 extends over 14 amino acids. The germline gives CDR1 MGHRA, CDR2 YSYEKL. The J segment lost 4 bases and the V segment lost 5 bases, leaving 5 bases of the junction unmatched. CDR3 in amino acids: CASSSGTSIETQYF. In DNA form, the CDR3 reads TGCGCCAGCAGCTCTGGGACTAGCATAGAGACCCAGTACTTC.

This clone was seen just once. This chain connects TRBV19 to TRBJ2-7; D uncertain. Germline V gene sequence: CDR1 LNHDA, CDR2 SQIVND (reference sequence). V was shortened by 6 bases and J by 4 bases, with 10 bases between the two germline ends. The CDR3 has 12 amino acids. The CDR3 coding sequence is TGTGCCAGTAGCTCTAATACGTACGAGCAGTACTTC. Protein sequence: CASSSNTYEQYF.